The next 22 T cell receptor beta chains were all read from a single sample in a study of cytomegalovirus exposure and HLA in healthy donors. 60 Vbeta and 13 Jbeta primers were used in PCR. Only in-frame clones appear in the TCRdb table, and some are missing; sequencing was by immunoSEQ multiplex PCR. The sample has around 210,000 clones, approximately 78% seen once. Sequencing used PBMCs. The receptors originated from a middle-aged woman in good health and CMV-seronegative.

This chain connects TRBV7-9 to TRBJ2-3; 8 bases agree with TRBD2. Germline V lookup: CDR1 SEHNR, CDR2 FQNEAQ (reference sequence). There are 14 residues in the CDR3. The CDR3 DNA sequence: TGTGCAGCGGGGTCGGCTAGCGGGACAGATACGCAGTATTTT. This translates into CAAGSASGTDTQYF.

This rearrangement joins TRBV30 to TRBJ2-7; 7 nucleotides agree with TRBD1. The germline V gene has CDR1 GTSNPN and CDR2 SVGIG (reference sequence). Trimming at V came to 0 bases and at J to 1 base, leaving 18 bases not matched to a gene. The CDR3 runs 19 residues. CDR3 nucleotides: TGTGCCTGGAGTGTACTCCTCCCCTCGACAGGGAGACTTTCCTACGAGCAGTACTTC. Its protein product is CAWSVLLPSTGRLSYEQYF.

This clone was seen only a few times. The V call is TRBV6-5, the J call TRBJ2-5; D is unresolved. The J call may be in error: the DNA end matches TRBJ2-7 better. Per the germline V gene, CDR1 is MNHEY and CDR2 is SVGAGI. The CDR3 is made up of 15 amino acids. In DNA, the CDR3 is TGTGCCAGCAGCGCCGCGGCGACTTCGCTAGACGAGCAGTACTTC. Translated: CASSAAATSLDEQYF.

This chain joins TRBV5-3 and TRBJ2-7; 7 bases are shared with TRBD1. TRBV5-3 is treated as an ORF (open reading frame) with a function not yet certain. There are 16 residues in the CDR3. The V segment lost 0 bases and the J segment 6 bases; nucleotides outside the gene matches: 12. The DNA for the CDR3 is TGTGCCAGAAGCTTGGCGGACAGGCACCGGTATTGCGAGCAGTACTTC. Protein product: CARSLADRHRYCEQYF.

The chain employs TRBV5-1 and TRBJ2-7, with TRBD2 matching over 12 bases. After removal of 1 base from V and 7 bases from J, the junction contained 9 bases not matched to a gene. Germline assignment: CDR1 SGHRS and CDR2 YFSETQ. The CDR3 spans 16 residues. CDR3 in amino acids: CASSLMLAGGLGEQYF. The CDR3 nucleotides read TGCGCCAGCAGCTTGATGCTAGCGGGAGGGCTAGGTGAGCAGTACTTC. The whole variable domain, remainder taken from reference TRBV5-1 and TRBJ2-7, is KAGVTQTPRYLIKTRGQQVTLSCSPISGHRSVSWYQQTPGQGLQFLFEYFSETQRNKGNFPGRFSGRQFSNSRSEMNVSTLELGDSALYLCASSLMLAGGLGEQYFGPGTRLTVT.

The rearrangement links TRBV6-4 to TRBJ2-1; 12 positions match TRBD2. Germline V lookup: CDR1 MRHNA, CDR2 SNTAGT. The J segment lost 3 bases and the V segment lost 6 bases, leaving 3 bases of the junction unmatched. The CDR3 runs 15 residues. The CDR3, as DNA: TGTGCCAGCAGCAGACTAGCGGGGGACTACAATGAGCAGTTCTTC. This encodes CASSRLAGDYNEQFF.

The DNA of the CDR3 is TGTGCCAGCAGGGGACAGGCGGGGCAGCCCCAGCATTTT. Protein sequence: CASRGQAGQPQHF. This chain uses TRBV7-2 with TRBJ1-5; TRBD1 agrees at 8 bases. The J segment lost 7 bases and the V segment lost 6 bases, leaving 5 bases of the junction unmatched. The CDR3 contains 13 residues. Germline CDR1 is SGHTA and CDR2 is FQGNSA.

This clone was seen a single time. The gene calls are TRBV27 and TRBJ2-3; maybe TRBD2 (5 bases). This CDR3 comprises 15 residues. V was clipped by 2 bases and J by 5 bases, with 14 bases between them. CDR1 is MNHEY and CDR2 is SMNVEV in the germline V gene (reference sequence). The CDR3 protein is CASSLKRRAGDTQYF. The CDR3 DNA is TGTGCCAGCAGTTTAAAAAGGCGGGCAGGAGATACGCAGTATTTT.

The chain couples TRBV27 to TRBJ2-7; the match to TRBD2 covers 10 bases. CDR1 MNHEY and CDR2 SMNVEV come from the germline V gene (reference sequence). The CDR3 contains 18 residues. Trimming cost V 3 bases and J 2 bases; bases outside gene matches: 13. This CDR3 is CASSFQTQLAGVTYEQYF. Written as DNA, the CDR3 is TGTGCCAGCAGTTTCCAGACCCAGCTAGCGGGAGTGACCTACGAGCAGTACTTC.

This clone appeared a few times. The chain has TRBV11-2 and TRBJ2-7, with D perhaps TRBD1 (6 bases). The V end lost 2 bases, the J end lost 2 bases, and 10 bases lay between the germline ends. This CDR3 comprises 14 residues. The germline V gene encodes CDR1 SGHAT and CDR2 FQNNGV. CDR3 bases: TGTGCCAGCAGCTTATCCACAGGGACCTACGAGCAGTACTTC. Its translation is CASSLSTGTYEQYF.

The genes are TRBV28 and TRBJ1-5, with D perhaps TRBD1 (6 bases). The CDR3 is 12 residues long. Germline V lookup: CDR1 MDHEN, CDR2 SYDVKM. The ends were cut back, 7 bases at V and 5 bases at J, with 9 bases in the middle. The CDR3 loop reads CASIKGDQPQHF. CDR3 nucleotides: TGTGCCAGCATAAAGGGGGATCAGCCCCAGCATTTT. Combining the CDR3 with reference TRBV28 and TRBJ1-5 gives the whole variable domain DVKVTQSSRYLVKRTGEKVFLECVQDMDHENMFWYRQDPGLGLRLIYFSYDVKMKEKGDIPEGYSVSREKKERFSLILESASTNQTSMYLCASIKGDQPQHFGDGTRLSIL.

In DNA form, the CDR3 reads TGCGCCAGCAGCCAAGATCTGGGGGTCGGACAGAACTATGGCTACACCTTC. Translation: CASSQDLGVGQNYGYTF. This rearrangement joins TRBV4-1 to TRBJ1-2; D perhaps matches TRBD1 (6 bases). In germline, CDR1 is MGHRA, CDR2 YSYEKL. V gave up 0 bases and J gave up 2 bases, with 16 bases separating them. This CDR3 spans 17 amino acids.

This clone was observed a few times. This rearrangement joins TRBV29-1 to TRBJ2-2; a weak D match, TRBD1 (9 bases). The CDR3 is 14 amino acids. V was trimmed by 7 bases and J by 5 bases, leaving 17 bases between them. Germline CDR1 and CDR2: SQVTM and ANQGSEA. CDR3 protein: CSAGGTGLTGELFF. DNA for the CDR3: TGCAGCGCGGGGGGGACAGGGCTGACCGGGGAGCTGTTTTTT.

This chain connects TRBV27 to TRBJ2-2, with unresolved D. The CDR3 length is 14 residues. Germline V lookup: CDR1 MNHEY, CDR2 SMNVEV (reference sequence). Trimming pared 1 base from V and 5 bases from J, leaving 8 bases between. The CDR3 loop is CASSLWALTGELFF. DNA of the CDR3: TGTGCCAGCAGTTTATGGGCTCTTACCGGGGAGCTGTTTTTT.

This clone came up once. The chain links TRBV30 to TRBJ1-4; D ambiguous. The CDR3 runs 14 residues. Trimming left V 0 bases short and J 7 bases short, with 12 bases between. Germline CDR1 is GTSNPN and CDR2 is SVGIG (reference sequence). The CDR3 sequence is CAWSVLPAGEKLFF. Here the CDR3 DNA reads TGTGCCTGGAGTGTACTGCCTGCGGGTGAAAAACTGTTTTTT.

This chain uses TRBV28 with TRBJ1-1; TRBD1 matches 9 bases. The V gene end was trimmed by 5 bases and the J gene end by 3 bases; junction bases not matched to a gene: 25. Germline CDR1 reads MDHEN; CDR2 reads SYDVKM. This CDR3 is 21 amino acids long. The DNA of the CDR3 is TGTGCCAGCAGTCCCCCGTATTGGATAACAGGGGGCTTCCGTAAGGACACTGAAGCTTTCTTT. This translates into CASSPPYWITGGFRKDTEAFF.

V usage is TRBV29-1 and J usage is TRBJ1-5; unclear D gene. Germline-derived CDR1 and CDR2 are SQVTM and ANQGSEA. The CDR3 loop spans 13 amino acids. V lost 4 bases to trimming and J lost 2 bases, with 9 bases between them. CDR3 nucleotide sequence: TGCAGCGTTGTCGTGCAGGGCAATCAGCCCCAGCATTTT. Amino acids: CSVVVQGNQPQHF.

CDR3 amino acids: CASSLGPLANEQFF. CDR3 nucleotides: TGTGCCAGCAGCTTAGGCCCTCTGGCCAATGAGCAGTTCTTC. The J gene is TRBJ2-1, the V gene TRBV7-9; D is ambiguous. The germline V and J ends were trimmed by 1 base and 6 bases, with 10 bases remaining between them. The CDR3 loop spans 14 amino acids. The germline V gene encodes CDR1 SEHNR and CDR2 FQNEAQ (reference sequence).

CDR3 sequence reads: CASSPLTSSDEQFF. The DNA of the CDR3 is TGTGCCAGCAGCCCTTTGACTAGTTCAGATGAGCAGTTCTTC. This chain uses TRBV7-9 with TRBJ2-1; D might be TRBD2 (6 bases). Deletions cut 5 bases from V and 8 bases from J, with 16 bases between. CDR1 and CDR2 (germline): SEHNR, FQNEAQ (reference sequence). This CDR3 contains 14 residues.

The DNA for the CDR3 is TGTGCCAGCAGTAGCCGACAGGGGGGGAGGAACACTGAAGCTTTCTTT. Its protein is CASSSRQGGRNTEAFF. The chain uses TRBV6-6 and TRBJ1-1; 9 bases are shared with TRBD1. The CDR3 is made up of 16 amino acids. V shed 5 bases, J shed 1 base, and the junction held 8 bases outside the gene matches. CDR1 and CDR2 (germline): MNHNY, SVGAGI (reference sequence).

This clone was recorded a few times. One junction end disagrees with the germline gene, perhaps due to a read error. The CDR3 is CASNQFLTSSHEQYF. In DNA, the CDR3 is TGTGCCAGCAACCAATTTTTGACTAGCTCCCACGAGCAGTACTTC. The chain couples TRBV6-6 to TRBJ2-7; 7 bases fit TRBD2. The CDR3 totals 15 residues. Germline CDR1 MNHNY, CDR2 SVGAGI (reference sequence).

The gene calls are TRBV2 and TRBJ2-5, with 7 bases aligning to TRBD2. The germline V gene has CDR1 SNHLY and CDR2 FYNNEI. This CDR3 comprises 18 residues. V shed 0 bases, J shed 0 bases, and the junction held 10 bases outside the gene matches. The CDR3 region has the DNA TGTGCCAGCAGTGAAGCGGGGAGGGCAGGGTCGTACCAAGAGACCCAGTACTTC. It yields the protein CASSEAGRAGSYQETQYF.